This is a list of T cell receptor beta chains from one sample in a study of blood T cell repertoires in COVID-19. The table came from immunoSEQ multiplex PCR; TCRdb's copy has only in-frame clones and leaves some out. Among about 160,000 clones listed, over 60% were seen once. Specimen: peripheral blood. The receptors originated from a man in his fifties or sixties with acute or convalescent COVID-19. CDR3s include the opening cysteine and the closing phenylalanine or tryptophan. Fields, in order: clone size, D gene, V gene, J gene, CDR3 DNA, CDR3 protein. The D gene is left open where the match is weak. The size of a clone is reported for some rows only, either as once, few or many, or as a class for expanded clones.

size: NA; D: TRBD2; V: TRBV7-2; J: TRBJ2-1; DNA: TGTGCCAGCAGTCCCGGGACTAGGTTTTACAATGAGCAGTTCTTC; CDR3: CASSPGTRFYNEQFF
size: once; D: NA; V: TRBV5-4; J: TRBJ1-3; DNA: TGTGCCAGCAGCTTGGGAGGATCTGGAAACACCATATATTTT; CDR3: CASSLGGSGNTIYF
size: NA; D: NA; V: TRBV2; J: TRBJ2-7; DNA: TGTGCCACCAAAGGGGGTTACGAGCAGTACTTC; CDR3: CATKGGYEQYF
size: NA; D: NA; V: TRBV20-1; J: TRBJ1-2; DNA: TGCAGCACAGGGTTTGACGGTGGCTACACCTTC; CDR3: CSTGFDGGYTF
size: NA; D: NA; V: TRBV20-1; J: TRBJ1-2; DNA: TGCAGTGCCGAGGAGAGGTATGGCTACACCTTC; CDR3: CSAEERYGYTF
size: once; D: NA; V: TRBV6-1; J: TRBJ1-5; DNA: TGTGCCAGCAGTGAAGAATGGACACAGCCCCAGCATTTT; CDR3: CASSEEWTQPQHF
size: NA; D: NA; V: TRBV2; J: TRBJ2-3; DNA: TGTGCCAGCAGGAGGGATATCGCTAGCACAGATACGCAGTATTTT; CDR3: CASRRDIASTDTQYF
size: NA; D: NA; V: TRBV7-8; J: TRBJ2-1; DNA: TGTGCCAGCAGCTTAGCGGGGGAGGTGGGGCAGTTCTTC; CDR3: CASSLAGEVGQFF
size: NA; D: NA; V: TRBV9; J: TRBJ2-7; DNA: TGTGCCAGCAGCGTAGCCGGGAGTTCTCCCTACGAGCAGTACTTC; CDR3: CASSVAGSSPYEQYF
size: NA; D: NA; V: TRBV29-1; J: TRBJ1-1; DNA: TGCAGCGCCCGGGTGGCAACGGACACTGAAGCTTTCTTT; CDR3: CSARVATDTEAFF
size: NA; D: NA; V: TRBV29-1; J: TRBJ2-3; DNA: TGCAGCGCCACCCTTAGCGGTGCTAGCACAGATACGCAGTATTTT; CDR3: CSATLSGASTDTQYF
size: once; D: NA; V: TRBV2; J: TRBJ1-4; DNA: TGTGCCAGCAGTGAAGGCCAGCAGGCTAATGAAAAACTGTTTTTT; CDR3: CASSEGQQANEKLFF
size: NA; D: TRBD1; V: TRBV19; J: TRBJ1-3; DNA: TGTGCCAGTAGTTTCGGACAGGGGGCAGTTGGAAACACCATATATTTT; CDR3: CASSFGQGAVGNTIYF
size: many; D: NA; V: TRBV6-5; J: TRBJ1-1; DNA: TGTGCCAGCAGACCACTCGACAGTCCAGAAGCTTTCTTT; CDR3: CASRPLDSPEAFF
size: NA; D: TRBD2; V: TRBV4-3; J: TRBJ2-3; DNA: TGCGCCAGCAGCCAAGAGACTAGCGGCTCCTGGGCGTCAGATACGCAGTATTTT; CDR3: CASSQETSGSWASDTQYF
size: NA; D: NA; V: TRBV12-3/TRBV12-4; J: TRBJ1-1; DNA: TGTGCCAGCAGTTTAGGGGAGTGGGAAGCTTTCTTT; CDR3: CASSLGEWEAFF
size: NA; D: TRBD1; V: TRBV12-5; J: TRBJ1-1; DNA: TGTGCTAGTGGTCTCACAGGGGGGAACACTGAAGCTTTCTTT; CDR3: CASGLTGGNTEAFF
size: NA; D: TRBD2; V: TRBV11-3; J: TRBJ2-3; DNA: TGTGCCAGCAGCCCAGGTGCGGGGGGCACAGATACGCAGTATTTT; CDR3: CASSPGAGGTDTQYF
size: NA; D: NA; V: TRBV25-1; J: TRBJ1-4; DNA: TGTGCCAGCAGTAACCCCGGGGGGGCTAATGAAAAACTGTTTTTT; CDR3: CASSNPGGANEKLFF
size: NA; D: TRBD1; V: TRBV5-4; J: TRBJ1-4; DNA: TGTGCCAGCAGCCAGGGACAGGGGAAGCCTAATGAAAAACTGTTTTTT; CDR3: CASSQGQGKPNEKLFF
size: NA; D: NA; V: TRBV18; J: TRBJ1-1; DNA: TGTGCCAGCTCTCTAGACAGGTACACTGAAGCTTTCTTT; CDR3: CASSLDRYTEAFF
size: NA; D: NA; V: TRBV5-1; J: TRBJ1-1; DNA: TGCGCCAGCAGCTTGGGACATCGGAACACTGAAGCTTTCTTT; CDR3: CASSLGHRNTEAFF
size: NA; D: TRBD2; V: TRBV5-1; J: TRBJ2-1; DNA: TGCGCCAGCAGCTTGAGACTAGCGGGGACCTACAATGAGCAGTTCTTC; CDR3: CASSLRLAGTYNEQFF
size: NA; D: NA; V: TRBV6-5; J: TRBJ1-2; DNA: TGTGCCAGCAGTTACCAGGGGCTCTATGGCTACACCTTC; CDR3: CASSYQGLYGYTF
size: NA; D: NA; V: TRBV11-2; J: TRBJ2-3; DNA: TGTGCCAGCAGCTTAAGAGTAACAGATACGCAGTATTTT; CDR3: CASSLRVTDTQYF
size: NA; D: TRBD1; V: TRBV4-2; J: TRBJ2-7; DNA: TGTGCCAGCAGCCAAGAATTCACCGGGACAGGGGAAGAGCAGTACTTC; CDR3: CASSQEFTGTGEEQYF
size: many; D: TRBD1; V: TRBV2; J: TRBJ1-3; DNA: TGTGCCAGCAGTGAAACGCCGGGACAGGGAGGAAACACCATATATTTT; CDR3: CASSETPGQGGNTIYF